Each of the 15 T cell receptor beta chains below was sequenced from the same sample in a study of cytomegalovirus exposure and HLA in healthy donors. This PCR relied on a set of 60 Vbeta primers and 13 Jbeta primers. Using immunoSEQ multiplex PCR, the repertoire was profiled, and TCRdb retains in-frame clones only, with some absent. Of tens of thousands of clones listed, approximately 57% are singletons. Sequences were obtained from PBMCs. The origin of the receptors is a man between 60 and 75 years old in good health and CMV-seropositive.

This clone came up a few times. This chain's CDR3 is CASSAGGLKGNTIYF. The CDR3 DNA reads as TGTGCCAGCAGTGCGGGGGGGCTAAAGGGAAACACCATATATTTT. The rearrangement links TRBV6-1 to TRBJ1-3, with D perhaps TRBD1 (6 bases). Germline V CDR1 and CDR2: MNHNS, SASEGT. The CDR3 extends over 15 amino acids. Trimming took off 4 bases at V and 4 bases at J, with 14 bases between the two ends.

The gene calls are TRBV27 and TRBJ1-5; D gene uncertain. V was clipped by 8 bases and J by 5 bases, with 22 bases between them. The CDR3 covers 16 residues. Germline V gene data show CDR1 as MNHEY and CDR2 as SMNVEV (reference sequence). For the CDR3, the DNA is TGTGCCAGCCCCCATCGCACTATTCCCTGGGATCAGCCCCAGCATTTT. Its translation is CASPHRTIPWDQPQHF.

This chain uses TRBV20-1 with TRBJ2-7, with D perhaps matching TRBD2 (5 bases). Trimming took off 6 bases at V and 0 bases at J, with 6 bases between the two ends. The CDR3 runs to 11 residues. CDR1 DFQATT and CDR2 SNEGSKA come from the germline V gene (reference sequence). CDR3 sequence: CSAGSSYEQYF. The DNA of the CDR3 is TGCAGTGCGGGGAGCTCCTACGAGCAGTACTTC.

This clone was picked up a small number of times. The chain links TRBV5-4 to TRBJ1-2; 9 nucleotides agree with TRBD1. V dropped 2 bases and J dropped 1; count of bases not matched to a gene: 6. CDR3 length: 16 amino acids. The germline V gene encodes CDR1 SGHNT and CDR2 YYREEE (reference sequence). The CDR3 coding sequence is TGTGCCAGCAGCTTACCGGGACAGGGATTTAACTATGGCTACACCTTC. It codes for CASSLPGQGFNYGYTF.

J is TRBJ1-3 and V is TRBV9; D is unresolved. Trimming left V 4 bases short and J 0 bases short, with 11 bases between. The CDR3 contains 15 residues. The germline CDR1 and CDR2 sequences are SGDLS and YYNGEE. CDR3 in amino acids: CASSPRGFSGNTIYF. CDR3 bases: TGTGCCAGCAGCCCACGGGGTTTCTCTGGAAACACCATATATTTT.

This clone occurred a few times. The genes are TRBV7-2 and TRBJ2-1, with D possibly being TRBD2 (5 bases). The CDR3 loop spans 16 amino acids. The V gene's germline CDR1 is SGHTA and CDR2 FQGNSA. The ends were cut back, 5 bases at V and 0 bases at J, with 14 bases in the middle. This CDR3 is CASSIPPRDSYNEQFF. DNA of the CDR3: TGTGCCAGCAGCATCCCTCCCCGGGACTCCTACAATGAGCAGTTCTTC. Full variable domain (rest looked up from reference TRBV7-2 and TRBJ2-1): GAGVSQSPSNKVTEKGKDVELRCDPISGHTALYWYRQSLGQGLEFLIYFQGNSAPDKSGLPSDRFSAERTGGSVSTLTIQRTQQEDSAVYLCASSIPPRDSYNEQFFGPGTRLTVL.

The rearrangement uses TRBV6-5 and TRBJ2-5; 8 bases align to TRBD2. Germline V gene sequence: CDR1 MNHEY, CDR2 SVGAGI. There are 14 residues in the CDR3. The V and J ends lost 10 bases and 3 bases, in that order; junction bases with no gene match: 10. CDR3: CANPGGGPKETQYF. In DNA, the CDR3 is TGTGCCAACCCGGGGGGGGGCCCTAAAGAGACCCAGTACTTC.

V is TRBV7-2 and J is TRBJ2-7; TRBD2 aligns across 10 bases. CDR3 length equals 15 residues. CDR1 is SGHTA, CDR2 FQGNSA, per germline. The trim removed 3 bases at V and 3 bases at J, leaving 5 bases unmatched. Here the CDR3 DNA reads TGTGCCAGCAGCTTTACCGGGACTAGCGACTACGAGCAGTACTTC. Translated, it gives CASSFTGTSDYEQYF.

The chain recombines TRBV6-5 with TRBJ1-4; D call uncertain. V was clipped by 6 bases and J by 4 bases, with 12 bases between them. Germline values: CDR1 MNHEY, CDR2 SVGAGI. This CDR3 has 14 amino acids. DNA for the CDR3: TGTGCCAGCAGGACCATTGAGGGTAATGAAAAACTGTTTTTT. Its protein is CASRTIEGNEKLFF.

The V gene is TRBV2, the J gene TRBJ1-1; D is undetermined. The V end was cut by 7 bases, the J end by 1 base, with 10 bases between. Per the germline V gene, CDR1 is SNHLY and CDR2 is FYNNEI. This CDR3 has 13 amino acids. CDR3: CASMRAPNTEAFF. CDR3 bases: TGTGCCAGCATGAGAGCCCCGAACACTGAAGCTTTCTTT.

This chain joins TRBV19 and TRBJ2-1; 8 bases are shared with TRBD2. V dropped 8 bases and J dropped 5; count of bases not matched to a gene: 11. CDR3 size: 15 residues. CDR1 is LNHDA, CDR2 SQIVND, per germline (reference sequence). CDR3 sequence reads: CASGISGERHNEQFF. CDR3 sequence (DNA): TGTGCCAGTGGGATTAGCGGGGAGAGGCACAATGAGCAGTTCTTC.

The chain combines TRBV6-5 with TRBJ2-3; 13 bases align to TRBD2. Germline assignment: CDR1 MNHEY and CDR2 SVGAGI. Trimming took 2 bases from V and 1 from J; bases not matched to a gene: 0. The length of the CDR3 is 16 residues. The chain's CDR3 is CASSYGLAGGTDTQYF. The CDR3 nucleotides are TGTGCCAGCAGTTACGGACTAGCGGGAGGCACAGATACGCAGTATTTT.

In this sample, this clone turned up once. The V gene is TRBV4-3, the J gene TRBJ2-4; D may be TRBD1 (5 bases). The germline V gene encodes CDR1 LGHNA and CDR2 YSLEER. V gave up 3 bases and J gave up 0 bases, with 12 bases separating them. The CDR3 is 16 residues long. CDR3 sequence reads: CASSQEPGLAKNIQYF. In nucleotides, the CDR3 is TGCGCCAGCAGCCAGGAGCCAGGGTTAGCCAAAAACATTCAGTACTTC.

J is TRBJ2-3 and V is TRBV5-5, with TRBD1 as a possible D gene (5 bases). Germline loops: CDR1 SGHKS, CDR2 YYEKEE (reference sequence). The CDR3 is made up of 13 amino acids. V lost 7 bases and J lost 4, with 13 bases in between. The DNA of the CDR3 is TGTGCCAGCCAGCCTTGGGGCGCAGATACGCAGTATTTT. It encodes CASQPWGADTQYF.

The genes are TRBV18 and TRBJ2-4; D is ambiguous. Germline lookup yields CDR1 KGHSH and CDR2 LQKENI. Trimming cost V 2 bases and J 0 bases, with 5 bases left between them. This CDR3 comprises 14 residues. The CDR3 reads CASSPSLAKNIQYF. DNA for the CDR3: TGTGCCAGCTCACCAAGCCTAGCCAAAAACATTCAGTACTTC. The whole variable domain, remainder taken from reference TRBV18 and TRBJ2-4, is NAGVMQNPRHLVRRRGQEARLRCSPMKGHSHVYWYRQLPEEGLKFMVYLQKENIIDESGMPKERFSAEFPKEGPSILRIQQVVRGDSAAYFCASSPSLAKNIQYFGAGTRLSVL.